Described below is a single TCR beta chain sequence and its context. These data are taken from a study of Graves' ophthalmopathy and Graves' hyperthyroidism. This CDR3 has 13 residues. The germline V and J ends were trimmed by 5 bases and 1 base, with 8 bases remaining between them. Germline V lookup: CDR1 SEHNR, CDR2 FQNEAQ (reference sequence). CDR3 regions of TCR beta were amplified from RNA transcripts. The workflow started with a first-round RT-PCR run with HTBI primers and then moved on to a second-round multiplex PCR. From the multiplex PCR reads, TCRdb called clonotypes with MiXCR, one entry per CDR3 protein. The sample contains around 470,000 distinct CDR3 sequences, under 15% of which appear only once.

The TCR comes from a woman aged 30 to 39 with Graves' ophthalmopathy. The material sequenced was blood. The gene calls are TRBV7-9 and TRBJ1-1; D gene uncertain. CDR3 amino acids: CASSPFKNTEAFF. The CDR3 nucleotides are TGTGCCAGCAGCCCGTTTAAGAACACTGAAGCTTTCTTT.